One and the same sample provided the 3 T cell receptor beta chains below, sequenced in a study of TIL therapy for anti-PD-1-resistant metastatic lung cancer (dated by TCRdb to the early 2020s). The label giving this sample's time point can be read as: pre-treatment sample, taken before nivolumab and TIL therapy. Baseline tumor samples were excised metastases, mostly pleural nodules or supraclavicular lymph nodes, from the same resection used to grow TIL. Using bias-controlled multiplex PCR with the immunoSEQ v3 hsTCRB kit, the TCR beta CDR3 regions were amplified from genomic DNA. TCRdb carries this immuneACCESS record with in-frame sequences only. Its versions omit some clonotypes, under half of them owing to an unresolved V gene in the studies checked, with the rest unexplained. A total of approximately 95,000 clones appear in this sample, about three fifths of them only once. The ten largest clones take up approximately 9.9% of the sample.

The material sequenced was tumor tissue, taken at baseline. Every receptor here comes from a person between 25 and 80 years old with non-small cell lung cancer.

This clone has a handful of counts. The CDR3 bases are TGTGCCAGTGGATTCGATAGGAAGAATCAGCCCCAGCATTTT. This codes for CASGFDRKNQPQHF. The chain is built from TRBV19 and TRBJ1-5; D gene unclear. CDR3 length: 14 amino acids. Trimming stripped 8 bases from V and 4 bases from J, with 15 bases between. Germline V CDR1 and CDR2: LNHDA, SQIVND (reference sequence).

The chain couples TRBV7-2 to TRBJ2-5; D is possibly TRBD2 (5 bases). The CDR3 has 13 residues. Trimming took off 5 bases at V and 5 bases at J, with 12 bases between the two ends. Germline V gene lookup returns CDR1 SGHTA and CDR2 FQGNSA. The CDR3 bases are TGTGCCAGCAGCGCCCGACGGAGGGAGACCCAGTACTTC. Protein sequence: CASSARRRETQYF. Based on the CDR3 plus reference TRBV7-2 and TRBJ2-5, the full variable domain is GAGVSQSPSNKVTEKGKDVELRCDPISGHTALYWYRQSLGQGLEFLIYFQGNSAPDKSGLPSDRFSAERTGGSVSTLTIQRTQQEDSAVYLCASSARRRETQYFGPGTRLLVL.

V gene TRBV5-1 combines with J gene TRBJ1-4, with TRBD1 matching 11 bases. The V segment lost 4 bases and the J segment 4 bases; nucleotides outside the gene matches: 6. The CDR3 is 16 amino acids. The germline V gene encodes CDR1 SGHRS and CDR2 YFSETQ. The chain's CDR3 is CASSRRTGGGNEKLFF. The DNA of the CDR3 is TGCGCCAGCAGCCGACGGACAGGGGGCGGTAATGAAAAACTGTTTTTT.